Each of the 19 T cell receptor beta chains below was sequenced from the same sample in a study of T-cell reconstitution after alpha-beta-depleted transplantation in children. For TCRbeta, the library was prepared with unique molecular identifiers. MiXCR was run by TCRdb on the PCR reads, yielding one entry per CDR3 protein. The data hold roughly 490,000 distinct CDR3 sequences, with 9.5% to 12% observed a single time. The source material was PBMCs, mostly from graft donor cells, sampled 180 days after TCRalphabeta/CD19-depleted stem cell transplant. These receptors all come from a female patient between 2 and 15 years old who had a stem cell transplant for aplastic anemia, so the T cells may come from the graft donor.

This clonotype has at least ten counts. The CDR3 nucleotides read TGTGCCAGCAGTCCCTCCCCTAGCGGGAGTTACAATGAGCAGTTCTTC. Translating it yields CASSPSPSGSYNEQFF. The chain links TRBV28 to TRBJ2-1; 10 bases line up with TRBD2. Germline lookup yields CDR1 MDHEN and CDR2 SYDVKM. The ends lost 5 bases at V and 4 bases at J; junction bases unmatched: 8. There are 16 residues in the CDR3.

This clonotype appeared a few times. The chain joins TRBV5-1 to TRBJ2-2, with 7 bases matching TRBD2. Germline-derived CDR1 and CDR2 are SGHRS and YFSETQ. There are 19 residues in the CDR3. After removal of 4 bases from V and 0 bases from J, the junction contained 15 bases not matched to a gene. The CDR3 DNA reads as TGCGCCAGCAGCCGGCGGGGCGTTAGGAGCGGGGCGAACACCGGGGAGCTGTTTTTT. It codes for CASSRRGVRSGANTGELFF.

This clonotype has a count of ten or more. One end of the junction fails to match germline, which may point to a read error. The V gene is TRBV3-1, the J gene TRBJ2-3; 10 positions match TRBD2. Germline CDR1 is LGHDT and CDR2 is YNNKEL (reference sequence). The CDR3 sequence is 13 residues long. The CDR3 spells CASSQDSGTSGIF. The CDR3 DNA sequence: TGTGCCAGCAGCCAAGATTCTGGAACTAGCGGGATATTT.

This clonotype was seen only a few times. The rearrangement uses TRBV7-9 and TRBJ1-2, with D possibly TRBD1 on 6 matching bases. CDR3 length equals 15 residues. The germline CDR1 and CDR2 sequences are SEHNR and FQNEAQ (reference sequence). Trimming left V 3 bases short and J 3 bases short, with 14 bases between. The CDR3 DNA reads TGTGCCAGCAGCTTCCCAGGGGTTTTGGACTATGGCTACACCTTC. Its translation: CASSFPGVLDYGYTF.

This clonotype was counted ten times or more. This chain links TRBV3-1 with TRBJ2-2; D gene ambiguous. CDR1 and CDR2 from the germline V gene are LGHDT and YNNKEL (reference sequence). Trimming removed 6 bases from V and 7 bases from J, with 6 bases in between. This CDR3 has 11 residues. The CDR3 DNA reads TGTGCCAGCAGTTTGTACGGGGAGCTGTTTTTT. Residues: CASSLYGELFF.

The chain is built from TRBV7-9 and TRBJ1-5; D call uncertain. Germline CDR1 SEHNR, CDR2 FQNEAQ (reference sequence). The CDR3 is made up of 15 amino acids. V was shortened by 6 bases and J by 2 bases, with 14 bases between the two germline ends. CDR3 coding DNA: TGTGCCAGCAGTTCTCCCTTCGCTGGCAATCAGCCCCAGCATTTT. Translated: CASSSPFAGNQPQHF.

This clonotype was found many times. The genes are TRBV5-1 and TRBJ1-1; D is unclear. Trimming stripped 0 bases from V and 7 bases from J, with 16 bases between. Germline V lookup: CDR1 SGHRS, CDR2 YFSETQ. The CDR3 runs 15 residues. This CDR3 is CASSLAGREWYEAFF. The DNA for the CDR3 is TGCGCCAGCAGCTTGGCCGGGAGGGAATGGTATGAAGCTTTCTTT.

This clonotype has only a few counts. The chain carries TRBV7-9 and TRBJ2-4; 8 bases match TRBD2. CDR1 is SEHNR and CDR2 is FQNEAQ in the germline V gene (reference sequence). This CDR3 has 17 amino acids. V dropped 1 base and J dropped 0; count of bases not matched to a gene: 5. In DNA, the CDR3 is TGTGCCAGCAGCTTAGGAGCGGGAGACCTAGCCAAAAACATTCAGTACTTC. Translated: CASSLGAGDLAKNIQYF. Full variable domain (outside the CDR3, taken from reference TRBV7-9 and TRBJ2-4): DTGVSQNPRHKITKRGQNVTFRCDPISEHNRLYWYRQTLGQGPEFLTYFQNEAQLEKSRLLSDRFSAERPKGSFSTLEIQRTEQGDSAMYLCASSLGAGDLAKNIQYFGAGTRLSVL.

V usage is TRBV10-3 and J usage is TRBJ1-3, with 7 bases matching TRBD1. From germline, CDR1 is ENHRY and CDR2 SYGVKD. After removal of 3 bases from V and 4 bases from J, the junction contained 6 bases not matched to a gene. CDR3 length equals 15 residues. The CDR3 protein is CAISDRDREGNTIYF. CDR3 nucleotides: TGTGCCATCAGTGATCGCGACAGGGAAGGAAACACCATATATTTT.

This clonotype appeared a few times. V gene TRBV28 combines with J gene TRBJ1-2, with 7 bases aligning to TRBD1. Germline values: CDR1 MDHEN, CDR2 SYDVKM. The CDR3 has 14 residues. V lost 6 bases to trimming and J lost 4 bases; unmatched junction nucleotides: 8. CDR3 region: CASRSTGPFYGYTF. In DNA, the CDR3 is TGTGCCAGCAGATCGACAGGGCCCTTCTATGGCTACACCTTC.

This clonotype was seen a few times. The chain links TRBV20-1 to TRBJ1-2, with TRBD1 matching over 9 bases. The germline V gene has CDR1 DFQATT and CDR2 SNEGSKA (reference sequence). This CDR3 contains 14 residues. V shed 3 bases and J 4 bases; nucleotides not matched to a gene: 6. CDR3 sequence: CSASPGQGSYGYTF. The CDR3 nucleotides read TGCAGTGCTAGTCCGGGACAGGGAAGCTATGGCTACACCTTC.

This chain links TRBV7-6 with TRBJ2-1, with D perhaps being TRBD1 or TRBD2 (5 bases each). This CDR3 is 16 amino acids long. Germline CDR1 is SGHVS and CDR2 is FNYEAQ. V was shortened by 5 bases and J by 5 bases, with 19 bases between the two germline ends. The CDR3 DNA reads TGTGCCAGCAGCGCCTCCGGGACCCTAAGGAACAATGAGCAGTTCTTC. Amino acids: CASSASGTLRNNEQFF.

This clonotype was found many times. The rearrangement links TRBV6-2 or TRBV6-3 to TRBJ2-7, with D perhaps matching TRBD2 (5 bases). The CDR3 runs 14 residues. The V end was cut by 10 bases, the J end by 2 bases, with 18 bases between. The V gene's germline CDR1 is MNHEY and CDR2 SVGEGT. CDR3 in amino acids: CATDNKAEPYEQYV. In DNA form, the CDR3 reads TGTGCCACTGATAACAAAGCGGAACCCTACGAGCAGTACGTC.

This clonotype has only a few counts. The chain links TRBV7-8 to TRBJ2-2; D may be TRBD1 or TRBD2 (5 bases each). The germline gives CDR1 SGHVS, CDR2 FQNEAQ. Between the trimmed V and J ends, which lost 4 bases and 6 bases, there was a span of 18 bases. The CDR3 loop spans 16 amino acids. CDR3: CASSSQAGPEAGELFF. The DNA of the CDR3 is TGTGCCAGCAGCTCACAGGCGGGCCCGGAGGCCGGGGAGCTGTTTTTT.

The V gene is TRBV18, the J gene TRBJ1-2, with D hard to call. The CDR3 extends over 13 amino acids. Trimming shortened V by 3 bases and J by 2 bases, and 7 bases separated the two germline ends. The V gene's germline CDR1 is KGHSH and CDR2 LQKENI. This CDR3 is CASSPPGNYGYTF. CDR3 nucleotides: TGTGCCAGCTCACCGCCTGGGAACTATGGCTACACCTTC.

Details on this clonotype: Mismatch with germline at one junction end may stem from a read error. The chain has TRBV6-1 and TRBJ1-1; 9 bases align to TRBD1. The CDR3 is made up of 15 amino acids. Germline CDR1 is MNHNS and CDR2 is SASEGT. Here the CDR3 DNA reads TGTGCCAGCAGACCCACAGGGGGCATGAACACTGCAGCTTTCTTT. It encodes CASRPTGGMNTAAFF.

This clonotype was counted a few times. V and J are TRBV14 and TRBJ1-6; TRBD1 might be the D (5 bases). CDR1 and CDR2 (germline): SGHDN, FVKESK. The CDR3 consists of 15 residues. V lost 5 bases to trimming and J lost 7 bases, with 15 bases between them. The CDR3 region is CASSESGTANSPLHF. Here the CDR3 DNA reads TGTGCCAGCAGCGAATCCGGGACGGCAAATTCACCCCTCCACTTT.

This clonotype has a count of ten or more. V usage is TRBV20-1 and J usage is TRBJ2-3; TRBD1 might be the D (6 bases). The V end lost 6 bases, the J end lost 2 bases, and 12 bases lay between the germline ends. This CDR3 spans 13 amino acids. Germline V gene sequence: CDR1 DFQATT, CDR2 SNEGSKA (reference sequence). CDR3 in DNA: TGCAGTGCCGTACAGGGCTACACAGATACGCAGTATTTT. It yields the protein CSAVQGYTDTQYF.

This clonotype occurred many times. The gene calls are TRBV5-6 and TRBJ2-3; 7 bases map to TRBD1. V was clipped by 6 bases and J by 4 bases; unmatched bases: 2. Germline assignment: CDR1 SGHDT and CDR2 YYEEEE. The CDR3 runs 12 residues. CDR3 in amino acids: CASKGAPDTQYF. The DNA for the CDR3 is TGTGCCAGCAAGGGGGCCCCAGATACGCAGTATTTT.